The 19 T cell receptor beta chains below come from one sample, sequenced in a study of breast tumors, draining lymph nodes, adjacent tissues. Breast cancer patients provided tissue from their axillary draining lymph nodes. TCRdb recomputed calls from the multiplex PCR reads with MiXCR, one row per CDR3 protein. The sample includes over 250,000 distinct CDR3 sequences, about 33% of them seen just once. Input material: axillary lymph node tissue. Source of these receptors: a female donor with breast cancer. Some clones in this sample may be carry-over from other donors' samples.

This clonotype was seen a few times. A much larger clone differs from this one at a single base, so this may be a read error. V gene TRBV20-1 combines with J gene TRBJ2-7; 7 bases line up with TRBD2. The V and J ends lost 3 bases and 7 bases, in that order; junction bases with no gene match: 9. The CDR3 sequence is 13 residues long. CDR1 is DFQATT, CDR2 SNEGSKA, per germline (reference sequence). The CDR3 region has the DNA TGCAGTGCTAGGCCGCCCTCCGGGGGGGAGCAGTACTTC. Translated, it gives CSARPPSGGEQYF.

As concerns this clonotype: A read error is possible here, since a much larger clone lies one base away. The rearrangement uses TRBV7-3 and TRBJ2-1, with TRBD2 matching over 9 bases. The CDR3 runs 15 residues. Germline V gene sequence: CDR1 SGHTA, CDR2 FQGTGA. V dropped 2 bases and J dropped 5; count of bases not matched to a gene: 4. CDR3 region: CASSLSSGNHNEQFF. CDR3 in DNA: TGTGCCAGCAGCTTATCTAGCGGGAATCACAATGAGCAGTTCTTC.

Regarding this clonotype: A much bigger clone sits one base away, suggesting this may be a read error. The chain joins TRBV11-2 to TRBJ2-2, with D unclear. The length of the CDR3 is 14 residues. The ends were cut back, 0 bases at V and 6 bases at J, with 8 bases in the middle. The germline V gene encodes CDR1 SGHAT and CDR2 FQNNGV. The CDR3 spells CASSLDLRPGELFF. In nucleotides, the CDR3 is TGTGCCAGCAGCTTAGACCTGAGGCCCGGGGAGCTGTTTTTT.

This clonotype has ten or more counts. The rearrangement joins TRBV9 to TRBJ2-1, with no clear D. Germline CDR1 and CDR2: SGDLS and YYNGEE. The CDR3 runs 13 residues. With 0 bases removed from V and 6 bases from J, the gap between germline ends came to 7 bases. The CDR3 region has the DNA TGTGCCAGCAGCGTAGTGGCAGGCAATGAGCAGTTCTTC. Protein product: CASSVVAGNEQFF.

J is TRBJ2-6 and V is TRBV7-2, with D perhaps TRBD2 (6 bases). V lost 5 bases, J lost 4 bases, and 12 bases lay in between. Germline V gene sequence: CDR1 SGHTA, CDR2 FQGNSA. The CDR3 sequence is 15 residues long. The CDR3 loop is CASSGEGRGANVLTF. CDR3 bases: TGTGCCAGCAGCGGAGAAGGGAGGGGGGCCAACGTCCTGACTTTC.

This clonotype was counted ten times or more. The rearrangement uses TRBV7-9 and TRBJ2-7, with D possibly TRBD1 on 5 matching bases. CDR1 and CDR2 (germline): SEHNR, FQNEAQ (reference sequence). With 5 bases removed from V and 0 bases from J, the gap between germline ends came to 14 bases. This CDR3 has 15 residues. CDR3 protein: CASSTDSSISYEQYF. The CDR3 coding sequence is TGTGCCAGCAGCACCGACAGTAGCATCTCCTACGAGCAGTACTTC.

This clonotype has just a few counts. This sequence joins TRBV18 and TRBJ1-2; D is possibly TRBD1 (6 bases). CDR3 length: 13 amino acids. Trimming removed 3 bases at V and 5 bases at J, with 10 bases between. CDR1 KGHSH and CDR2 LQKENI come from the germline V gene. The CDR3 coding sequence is TGTGCCAGCTCACCGGCCCAGGGGTATGGCTACACCTTC. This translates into CASSPAQGYGYTF.

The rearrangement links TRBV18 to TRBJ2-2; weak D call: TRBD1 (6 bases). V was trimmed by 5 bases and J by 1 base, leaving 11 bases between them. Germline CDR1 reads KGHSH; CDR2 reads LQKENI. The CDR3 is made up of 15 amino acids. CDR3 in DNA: TGTGCCAGCTCAGAACAGACAGGGAACACCGGGGAGCTGTTTTTT. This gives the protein CASSEQTGNTGELFF.

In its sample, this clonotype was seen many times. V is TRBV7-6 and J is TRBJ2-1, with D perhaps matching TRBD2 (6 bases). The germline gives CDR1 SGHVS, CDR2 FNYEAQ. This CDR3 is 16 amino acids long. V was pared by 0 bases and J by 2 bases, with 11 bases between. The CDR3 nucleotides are TGTGCCAGCAGCTTAGCAGGGGCGGGACCCTACAATGAGCAGTTCTTC. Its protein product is CASSLAGAGPYNEQFF. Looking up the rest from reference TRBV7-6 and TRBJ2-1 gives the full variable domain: GAGVSQSPRYKVTKRGQDVALRCDPISGHVSLYWYRQALGQGPEFLTYFNYEAQQDKSGLPNDRFSAERPEGSISTLTIQRTEQRDSAMYRCASSLAGAGPYNEQFFGPGTRLTVL.

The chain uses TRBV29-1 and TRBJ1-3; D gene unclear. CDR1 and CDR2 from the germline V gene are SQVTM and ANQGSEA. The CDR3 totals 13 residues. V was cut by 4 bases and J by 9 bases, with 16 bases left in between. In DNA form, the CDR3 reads TGCAGCGTTGTGTTATGGGGTGGGAGCACCATATATTTT. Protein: CSVVLWGGSTIYF.

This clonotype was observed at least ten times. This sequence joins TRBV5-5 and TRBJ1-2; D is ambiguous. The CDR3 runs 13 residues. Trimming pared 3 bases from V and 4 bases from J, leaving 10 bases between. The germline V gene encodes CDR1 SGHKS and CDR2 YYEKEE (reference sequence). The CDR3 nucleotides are TGTGCCAGCAGCTCCGGGATCCGCTATGGCTACACCTTC. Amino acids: CASSSGIRYGYTF.

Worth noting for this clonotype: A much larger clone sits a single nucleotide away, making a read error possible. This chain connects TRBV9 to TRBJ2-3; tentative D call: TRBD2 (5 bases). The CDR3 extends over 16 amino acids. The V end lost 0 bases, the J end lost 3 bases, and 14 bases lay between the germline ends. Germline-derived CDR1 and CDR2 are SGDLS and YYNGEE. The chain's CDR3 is CASSVGLAYVTDTQYF. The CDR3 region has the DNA TGTGCCAGCAGCGTAGGGCTAGCATACGTGACAGATACGCAGTATTTT.

The DNA of the CDR3 is TGCAGCGTTGAAAGTGCCAGCAGAGACGGGCCTAAGTACAATGAGCAGTTCTTC. Translated: CSVESASRDGPKYNEQFF. V is TRBV29-1 and J is TRBJ2-1; D is ambiguous. Germline lookup yields CDR1 SQVTM and CDR2 ANQGSEA. The CDR3 spans 18 residues. V was cut by 2 bases and J by 4 bases, with 24 bases left in between.

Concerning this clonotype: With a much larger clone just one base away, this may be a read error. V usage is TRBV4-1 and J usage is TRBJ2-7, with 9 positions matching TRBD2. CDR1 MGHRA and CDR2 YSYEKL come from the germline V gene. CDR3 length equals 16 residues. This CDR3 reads CASSQGTSGPSHEQYF. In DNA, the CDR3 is TGCGCCAGCAGCCAGGGAACTAGCGGGCCCTCCCACGAGCAGTACTTC.

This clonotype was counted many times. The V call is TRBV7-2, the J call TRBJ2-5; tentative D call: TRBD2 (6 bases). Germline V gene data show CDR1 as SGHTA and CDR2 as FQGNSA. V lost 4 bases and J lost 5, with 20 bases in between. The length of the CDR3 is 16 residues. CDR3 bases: TGTGCCAGCAGCTCCGAGCTAGCGTGGGGCAGCGAGACCCAGTACTTC. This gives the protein CASSSELAWGSETQYF.

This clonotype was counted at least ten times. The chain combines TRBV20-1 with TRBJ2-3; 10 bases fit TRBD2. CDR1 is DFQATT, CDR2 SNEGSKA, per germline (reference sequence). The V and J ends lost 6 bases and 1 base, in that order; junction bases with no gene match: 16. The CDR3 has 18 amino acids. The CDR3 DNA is TGCAGTGCCCCCCAGGGACTAGCGCCAGTGTTGGGCACAGATACGCAGTATTTT. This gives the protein CSAPQGLAPVLGTDTQYF.

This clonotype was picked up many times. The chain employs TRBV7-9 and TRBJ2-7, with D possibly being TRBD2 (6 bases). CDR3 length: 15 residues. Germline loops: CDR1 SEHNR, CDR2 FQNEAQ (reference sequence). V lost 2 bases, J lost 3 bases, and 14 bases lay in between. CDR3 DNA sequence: TGTGCCAGCAGCTTATTAGGCGGGACCCGCTACGAGCAGTACTTC. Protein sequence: CASSLLGGTRYEQYF. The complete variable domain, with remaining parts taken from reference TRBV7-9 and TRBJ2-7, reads DTGVSQNPRHKITKRGQNVTFRCDPISEHNRLYWYRQTLGQGPEFLTYFQNEAQLEKSRLLSDRFSAERPKGSFSTLEIQRTEQGDSAMYLCASSLLGGTRYEQYFGPGTRLTVT.

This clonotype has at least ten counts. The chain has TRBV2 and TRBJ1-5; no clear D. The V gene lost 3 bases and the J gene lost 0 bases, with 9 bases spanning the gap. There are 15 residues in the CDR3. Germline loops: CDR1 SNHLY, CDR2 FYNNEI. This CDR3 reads CASSDRRGSNQPQHF. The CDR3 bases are TGTGCCAGCAGTGACCGGCGAGGTAGCAATCAGCCCCAGCATTTT.

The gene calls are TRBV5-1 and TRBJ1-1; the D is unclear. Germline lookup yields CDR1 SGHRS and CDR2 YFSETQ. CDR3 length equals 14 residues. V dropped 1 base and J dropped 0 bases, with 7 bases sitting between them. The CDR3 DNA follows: TGCGCCAGCAGCTTGCGGGCAGTGAACACTGAAGCTTTCTTT. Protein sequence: CASSLRAVNTEAFF.